Described below is a single T cell receptor (beta chain) sequence and its context. The CDR3 has 13 amino acids. CDR1 is ENHRY and CDR2 is SYGVKD in the germline V gene. The trim removed 6 bases at V and 4 bases at J, leaving 2 bases unmatched. Methods used by the authors: Reference gene primer amplification in the assay estimated nucleated cell counts. TCRdb keeps only in-frame clones here, not all; method: immunoSEQ multiplex PCR. D and trimming come from the DNA, and the V and J calls and clone size come from that table. Of 98,000 or so clones listed, about 85% were seen once; the top ten hold approximately 4.1%. The data were obtained in a study of blood T cell repertoires in COVID-19. Study-level information: Samples taken during acute and convalescent COVID-19 were collected in the United States, Italy and Spain. Sample material is recorded as cDNA or gDNA derived from T cells, B-cell-depleted T cells, or PBMCs.

The receptor's source is a woman aged 65 to 85 with acute or convalescent COVID-19. Sequences were obtained from peripheral blood. The chain combines TRBV10-3 with TRBJ2-1, with 8 bases that match TRBD1. The CDR3 loop reads CAIRTGEYNEQFF. DNA of the CDR3: TGTGCCATCAGGACAGGGGAATACAATGAGCAGTTCTTC.